Reported below is one TCR beta chain. This record comes from a study of cytomegalovirus exposure and HLA in healthy donors. Study overall: Counted in an early data release were approximately 80 million unique TCRs from HLA-typed donors.

Germline loops: CDR1 SNHLY, CDR2 FYNNEI. The CDR3 has 13 amino acids. V was cut by 6 bases and J by 2 bases, with 8 bases left in between. Primers for the PCR totalled 60 Vbeta and 13 Jbeta. Profiling relied on immunoSEQ multiplex PCR, and the TCRdb table lists in-frame clones only, not all of them. The data show a few hundred thousand clones, approximately 82% seen once. Sequencing was carried out using PBMCs. The source is an older woman in good health and CMV-seropositive. The rearrangement uses TRBV2 and TRBJ1-5, with unresolved D. The CDR3 region has the DNA TGTGCCAGCAGGCCAGGTCGCAATCAGCCCCAGCATTTT. Translating it yields CASRPGRNQPQHF.